Given below is one T cell receptor beta chain in context. Its antigen is not known. The table came from immunoSEQ multiplex PCR; TCRdb's copy has only in-frame clones and leaves some out. This table has 220,000 or so clones, around nine tenths appearing once. The data belong to a study of cytomegalovirus exposure and HLA in healthy donors. Study-level information: A subsequent analysis reported that the 120 or so validation repertoires were produced on the same platform that had also been used for the 550 to 750 first-cohort repertoires.

Separate from the roughly 700-subject first cohort was the roughly 120-subject validation cohort, to which the donors belonged. Study results and caveats: Through in vitro validation, three CMV-associated chains were shown to be specific for CMV antigens.

Trimming pared 0 bases from V and 8 bases from J, leaving 8 bases between. This CDR3 spans 14 amino acids. Germline V gene sequence: CDR1 LNHNV, CDR2 YYDKDF (reference sequence). Sequenced input: PBMCs. The V call is TRBV15, the J call TRBJ1-6; a possible D gene is TRBD1 (5 bases). The source is a woman younger than 30 in good health and CMV-seronegative. CDR3 sequence: CATSRDRGYSPLHF. The DNA of the CDR3 is TGTGCCACCAGCAGAGATAGGGGCTATTCACCCCTCCACTTT.